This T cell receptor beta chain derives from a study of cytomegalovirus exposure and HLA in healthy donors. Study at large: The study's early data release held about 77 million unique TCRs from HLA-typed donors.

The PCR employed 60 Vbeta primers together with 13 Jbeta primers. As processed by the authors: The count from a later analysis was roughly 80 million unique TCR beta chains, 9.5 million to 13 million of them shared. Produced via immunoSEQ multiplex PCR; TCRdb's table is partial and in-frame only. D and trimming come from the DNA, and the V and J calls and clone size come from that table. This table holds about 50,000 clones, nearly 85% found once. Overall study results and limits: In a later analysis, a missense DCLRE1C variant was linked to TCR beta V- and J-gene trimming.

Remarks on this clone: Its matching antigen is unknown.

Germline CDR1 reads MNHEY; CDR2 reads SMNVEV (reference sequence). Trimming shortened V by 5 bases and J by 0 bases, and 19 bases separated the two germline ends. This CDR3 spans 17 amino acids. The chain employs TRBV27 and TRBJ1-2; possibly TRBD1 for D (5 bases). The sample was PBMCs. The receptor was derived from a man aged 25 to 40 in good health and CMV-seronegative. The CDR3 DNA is TGTGCCAGCAGTCCGTCTCTCGGGGGGGACCCTAACTATGGCTACACCTTC. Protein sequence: CASSPSLGGDPNYGYTF.